This T cell receptor beta chain came from a study of blood T cell repertoires in COVID-19. Study information: The United States, Italy and Spain provided the acute and convalescent COVID-19 samples. T cells, B-cell-depleted T cells, or PBMCs supplied cDNA or gDNA.

Germline-derived CDR1 and CDR2 are KGHSH and LQKENI. The ends were cut back, 6 bases at V and 7 bases at J, with 18 bases in the middle. The CDR3 runs 15 residues. Produced via immunoSEQ multiplex PCR; TCRdb's table is partial and in-frame only. The sample has 150,000 or so clones; roughly 70% are singletons. This chain connects TRBV18 to TRBJ1-4; TRBD1 might be the D (6 bases). The sample taken for sequencing was peripheral blood. The sequence was collected from a woman aged 80 or over with acute or convalescent COVID-19. CDR3 in amino acids: CASSPQTGWGEKLFF. The CDR3 coding sequence is TGTGCCAGCTCCCCCCAAACAGGGTGGGGTGAAAAACTGTTTTTT.